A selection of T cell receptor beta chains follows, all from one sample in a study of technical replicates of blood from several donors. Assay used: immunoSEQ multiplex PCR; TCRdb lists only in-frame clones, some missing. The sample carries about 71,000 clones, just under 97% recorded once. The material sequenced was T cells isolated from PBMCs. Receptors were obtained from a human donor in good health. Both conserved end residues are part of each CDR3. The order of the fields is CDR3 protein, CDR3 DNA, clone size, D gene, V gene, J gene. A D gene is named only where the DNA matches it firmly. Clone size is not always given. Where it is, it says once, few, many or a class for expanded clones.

CDR3aa: CSVEWTNKETQYF; CDR3nt: TGCAGCGTTGAGTGGACTAACAAAGAGACCCAGTACTTC; abundance: NA; d_gene: NA; v_gene: TRBV29-1; j_gene: TRBJ2-5
CDR3aa: CASSIESNYGYTF; CDR3nt: TGTGCCAGTAGTATAGAGAGTAACTATGGCTACACCTTC; abundance: NA; d_gene: NA; v_gene: TRBV19; j_gene: TRBJ1-2
CDR3aa: CATTQGPGGSAEQYF; CDR3nt: TGTGCCACCACGCAAGGCCCAGGGGGAAGCGCCGAGCAGTACTTC; abundance: NA; d_gene: TRBD1; v_gene: TRBV7-2; j_gene: TRBJ2-7
CDR3aa: CASSQVSAGHFYEQYF; CDR3nt: TGCGCCAGCAGCCAAGTCAGCGCAGGACACTTTTACGAGCAGTACTTC; abundance: once; d_gene: NA; v_gene: TRBV4-1; j_gene: TRBJ2-7
CDR3aa: CASSPSIRGNTEAFF; CDR3nt: TGTGCCAGTAGCCCCTCGATACGGGGGAACACTGAAGCTTTCTTT; abundance: NA; d_gene: NA; v_gene: TRBV19; j_gene: TRBJ1-1
CDR3aa: CASGERPNEQFF; CDR3nt: TGTGCCAGCGGGGAGAGACCCAATGAGCAGTTCTTC; abundance: NA; d_gene: NA; v_gene: TRBV6-5; j_gene: TRBJ2-1
CDR3aa: CASSFRKGSASYGYTF; CDR3nt: TGTGCCAGCAGCTTCCGTAAGGGGTCAGCAAGCTATGGCTACACCTTC; abundance: NA; d_gene: NA; v_gene: TRBV7-8; j_gene: TRBJ1-2
CDR3aa: CAREGQGCETEAFF; CDR3nt: TGTGCCAGGGAGGGACAGGGCTGTGAAACTGAAGCTTTCTTT; abundance: NA; d_gene: TRBD1; v_gene: TRBV28; j_gene: TRBJ1-1
CDR3aa: CASSHRGGVNTEAFF; CDR3nt: TGTGCCAGCAGCCATAGAGGCGGGGTGAACACTGAAGCTTTCTTT; abundance: once; d_gene: NA; v_gene: TRBV7-9; j_gene: TRBJ1-1
CDR3aa: CASSVSGGPYNEQFF; CDR3nt: TGTGCCAGCAGCGTATCGGGGGGGCCCTACAATGAGCAGTTCTTC; abundance: NA; d_gene: TRBD2; v_gene: TRBV9; j_gene: TRBJ2-1
CDR3aa: CASSRDGTSVYEQYF; CDR3nt: TGTGCCAGCAGTCGCGACGGGACATCCGTATACGAGCAGTACTTC; abundance: NA; d_gene: NA; v_gene: TRBV2; j_gene: TRBJ2-7
CDR3aa: CASSFPDWFNQPQHF; CDR3nt: TGTGCCAGCAGCTTTCCTGACTGGTTCAATCAGCCCCAGCATTTT; abundance: NA; d_gene: NA; v_gene: TRBV12-1; j_gene: TRBJ1-5
CDR3aa: CSVTSVGTGELFF; CDR3nt: TGCAGCGTAACTAGCGTGGGCACCGGGGAGCTGTTTTTT; abundance: NA; d_gene: TRBD2; v_gene: TRBV29-1; j_gene: TRBJ2-2